Below, 20 T cell receptor beta chains from the same sample are listed, as sequenced in a study of blood T cell repertoires in COVID-19. Assay: immunoSEQ multiplex PCR; the TCRdb copy retains only in-frame clones and omits some. The data show under 250,000 clones, roughly four fifths seen once. Specimen: peripheral blood. The source of these receptors is a woman between 40 and 55 years old with acute or convalescent COVID-19.

This chain joins TRBV11-2 and TRBJ1-2, with TRBD1 identical over 7 bases. Trimming took 4 bases from V and 4 from J; bases not matched to a gene: 9. There are 15 residues in the CDR3. Per the germline V gene, CDR1 is SGHAT and CDR2 is FQNNGV. CDR3 loop: CASSSYRGLGYGYTF. CDR3 nucleotide sequence: TGTGCCAGCAGCTCATACAGGGGTTTGGGCTATGGCTACACCTTC.

The chain has TRBV7-6 and TRBJ2-1; 10 positions agree with TRBD2. J lost 9 bases, V lost 1 base, and 18 bases had no gene match. CDR1 is SGHVS, CDR2 FNYEAQ, per germline. This CDR3 spans 19 amino acids. Here the CDR3 reads CASSLEAPGSGRSVAEQFF. The DNA of the CDR3 is TGTGCCAGCAGCTTAGAGGCACCTGGTAGCGGGAGGTCCGTGGCTGAGCAGTTCTTC.

This clone was picked up a small number of times. The CDR3 sequence: CASSQLLAGTDTQYF. In DNA, the CDR3 is TGCGCCAGCAGCCAGCTTCTAGCGGGCACAGATACGCAGTATTTT. The chain has TRBV4-3 and TRBJ2-3; 7 positions agree with TRBD2. Germline-derived CDR1 and CDR2 are LGHNA and YSLEER. The CDR3 is 15 amino acids. J gave up 1 base and V 3 bases, and 4 bases lay outside the gene matches.

V is TRBV29-1 and J is TRBJ1-3, with D perhaps matching TRBD1 (6 bases). Germline V gene data show CDR1 as SQVTM and CDR2 as ANQGSEA. This CDR3 is built from 14 residues. The V gene lost 3 bases and the J gene lost 1 base, with 10 bases spanning the gap. The CDR3 is CSVDKGVSGNTIYF. The CDR3 DNA reads TGCAGCGTTGACAAGGGGGTTTCTGGAAACACCATATATTTT.

The chain recombines TRBV2 with TRBJ1-4; 8 bases map to TRBD1. This CDR3 region has 19 residues. Germline CDR1 and CDR2: SNHLY and FYNNEI. V shed 1 base, J shed 8 bases, and the junction held 18 bases outside the gene matches. The CDR3 DNA sequence: TGTGCCAGCAGTGAAGAAGACTCCTTCTGGCAGGGGGCTGGAGAAAAACTGTTTTTT. As protein: CASSEEDSFWQGAGEKLFF. Supplemented by reference TRBV2 and TRBJ1-4, the full variable domain reads EPEVTQTPSHQVTQMGQEVILRCVPISNHLYFYWYRQILGQKVEFLVSFYNNEISEKSEIFDDQFSVERPDGSNFTLKIRSTKLEDSAMYFCASSEEDSFWQGAGEKLFFGSGTQLSVL.

V and J are TRBV3-1 (or the pseudogene TRBV3-2) and TRBJ2-3; possible D gene TRBD2, 6 bases. The CDR3 length is 14 residues. The V end was cut by 1 base, the J end by 6 bases, with 11 bases between. Germline V gene lookup returns CDR1 LGHDT and CDR2 YNNKEL (reference sequence). CDR3 loop: CASSQARGGDTQYF. CDR3 in DNA: TGTGCCAGCAGCCAAGCCCGGGGAGGTGATACGCAGTATTTT.

Turning to this clone: The sample contains more than one DNA sequence encoding this CDR3. This sequence joins TRBV24-1 and TRBJ2-7, with TRBD2 identical over 7 bases. Germline V gives CDR1 KGHDR, CDR2 SFDVKD. The V and J ends lost 3 bases and 3 bases, in that order; junction bases with no gene match: 4. This CDR3 spans 14 amino acids. CDR3 region: CATSDGLADYEQYF. In DNA, the CDR3 is TGTGCCACCAGTGATGGTCTAGCGGACTACGAGCAGTACTTC.

The V call is TRBV6-1, the J call TRBJ1-4; D is unclear. The CDR3 extends over 15 amino acids. Trimming cost V 2 bases and J 7 bases, with 14 bases left between them. Germline assignment: CDR1 MNHNS and CDR2 SASEGT. The DNA of the CDR3 is TGTGCCAGCAGTGAATCAGGACTGTCTGGTGAAAAACTGTTTTTT. Encoded protein: CASSESGLSGEKLFF.

This clone was found once. The gene calls are TRBV4-1 and TRBJ1-1; D may be TRBD1 (6 bases). The CDR3 runs to 14 residues. Germline V CDR1 and CDR2: MGHRA, YSYEKL. Trimming took 0 bases from V and 10 from J, leaving 15 bases between them. The CDR3 protein is CASSQEVQGTIAFF. The CDR3 coding sequence is TGCGCCAGCAGCCAAGAGGTACAGGGAACGATAGCTTTCTTT.

The rearrangement uses TRBV6-5 and TRBJ1-2; 7 nucleotides line up with TRBD1. Germline CDR1 reads MNHEY; CDR2 reads SVGAGI. The CDR3 has 15 amino acids. Trimming removed 7 bases from V and 0 bases from J; junction bases left unmatched: 8. The CDR3 is CASTATGIANYGYTF. The CDR3 DNA reads as TGTGCCAGCACCGCGACAGGGATAGCTAACTATGGCTACACCTTC.

This chain connects TRBV5-6 to TRBJ2-1, with D possibly being TRBD2 (6 bases). The CDR3 covers 15 residues. Germline V gene sequence: CDR1 SGHDT, CDR2 YYEEEE. Trimming shortened V by 6 bases and J by 6 bases, and 19 bases separated the two germline ends. The CDR3, as DNA: TGTGCCAGCACCCCCCGAGGAGGGTGGGGCAATGAGCAGTTCTTC. It is translated as CASTPRGGWGNEQFF. Full variable domain (outside the CDR3, taken from reference TRBV5-6 and TRBJ2-1): DAGVTQSPTHLIKTRGQQVTLRCSPKSGHDTVSWYQQALGQGPQFIFQYYEEEERQRGNFPDRFSGHQFPNYSSELNVNALLLGDSALYLCASTPRGGWGNEQFFGPGTRLTVL.

The V and J genes are TRBV6-5 and TRBJ1-1, with 8 positions matching TRBD1. With 7 bases clipped from V and 7 bases from J, the junction kept 8 bases outside the gene matches. This CDR3 comprises 13 residues. The germline V gene encodes CDR1 MNHEY and CDR2 SVGAGI. CDR3 DNA: TGTGCCAGCAAAGCCGGGACAGGCCATGAAGCTTTCTTT. Encoded protein: CASKAGTGHEAFF.

The V and J genes are TRBV15 and TRBJ2-7; 8 nucleotides agree with TRBD2. The CDR3 runs to 18 residues. V lost 3 bases to trimming and J lost 3 bases; unmatched junction nucleotides: 16. CDR1 LNHNV and CDR2 YYDKDF come from the germline V gene (reference sequence). CDR3 loop: CATSSPIITSGFHYEQYF. In nucleotides, the CDR3 is TGTGCCACCAGCAGCCCAATTATAACTAGCGGCTTCCACTACGAGCAGTACTTC. Supplemented by reference TRBV15 and TRBJ2-7, the full variable domain reads DAMVIQNPRYQVTQFGKPVTLSCSQTLNHNVMYWYQQKSSQAPKLLFHYYDKDFNNEADTPDNFQSRRPNTSFCFLDIRSPGLGDTAMYLCATSSPIITSGFHYEQYFGPGTRLTVT.

The V call is TRBV19, the J call TRBJ2-1; 9 bases are a match to TRBD1. The CDR3 is made up of 15 amino acids. With 5 bases clipped from V and 4 bases from J, the junction kept 6 bases outside the gene matches. Per the germline V gene, CDR1 is LNHDA and CDR2 is SQIVND (reference sequence). The CDR3 DNA reads as TGTGCCAGTAGTCCTCGGACAGGGGCGTACAATGAGCAGTTCTTC. Amino acid sequence: CASSPRTGAYNEQFF.

This chain links TRBV18 with TRBJ2-2; 8 positions agree with TRBD2. Germline lookup yields CDR1 KGHSH and CDR2 LQKENI. The CDR3 spans 14 residues. Trimming cost V 6 bases and J 4 bases; bases outside gene matches: 4. Here the CDR3 DNA reads TGTGCCAGCTCCCTCGGGGGGGCCACCGGGGAGCTGTTTTTT. Translation gives CASSLGGATGELFF.

The rearrangement joins TRBV5-4 to TRBJ2-2; 12 nucleotides line up with TRBD2. The CDR3 is 15 residues long. Trimming removed 5 bases from V and 6 bases from J; junction bases left unmatched: 5. The germline gives CDR1 SGHNT, CDR2 YYREEE (reference sequence). This chain's CDR3 is CASRLTSGSSGELFF. The CDR3, as DNA: TGTGCCAGCAGACTGACTAGCGGGAGCTCCGGGGAGCTGTTTTTT.

The chain has TRBV27 and TRBJ1-2; TRBD1 might be the D (5 bases). V gave up 8 bases and J gave up 8 bases, with 18 bases separating them. CDR1 is MNHEY and CDR2 is SMNVEV in the germline V gene (reference sequence). The CDR3 contains 13 residues. CDR3 sequence (DNA): TGTGCCAGCCAAGCCCAGGGAATGTTGGGCTACACCTTC. It translates to CASQAQGMLGYTF.

The chain is built from TRBV24-1 and TRBJ1-5; TRBD1 agrees at 9 bases. V dropped 10 bases and J dropped 4; count of bases not matched to a gene: 4. The V gene's germline CDR1 is KGHDR and CDR2 SFDVKD. The CDR3 spans 13 residues. The CDR3 region is CATGTGSNQPQHF. The CDR3 bases are TGTGCCACGGGGACAGGGAGTAATCAGCCCCAGCATTTT.

The chain is built from TRBV5-1 and TRBJ1-5; the match to TRBD1 covers 7 bases. With V trimmed by 6 bases and J by 5 bases, 5 bases remained unmatched. Germline V gene sequence: CDR1 SGHRS, CDR2 YFSETQ. The CDR3 runs 13 residues. The CDR3 here is CASMGQGDQPQHF. In DNA form, the CDR3 reads TGCGCCAGCATGGGGCAGGGGGATCAGCCCCAGCATTTT. Complete variable domain (other parts from reference TRBV5-1 and TRBJ1-5): KAGVTQTPRYLIKTRGQQVTLSCSPISGHRSVSWYQQTPGQGLQFLFEYFSETQRNKGNFPGRFSGRQFSNSRSEMNVSTLELGDSALYLCASMGQGDQPQHFGDGTRLSIL.

This chain links TRBV6-6 with TRBJ1-1, with 7 bases identical to TRBD1. The CDR3 consists of 13 residues. The V and J ends lost 5 bases and 11 bases, in that order; junction bases with no gene match: 11. Germline loops: CDR1 MNHNY, CDR2 SVGAGI (reference sequence). CDR3: CASSPPETGAAFF. The CDR3 DNA is TGTGCCAGCAGTCCCCCCGAAACAGGGGCGGCTTTCTTT.